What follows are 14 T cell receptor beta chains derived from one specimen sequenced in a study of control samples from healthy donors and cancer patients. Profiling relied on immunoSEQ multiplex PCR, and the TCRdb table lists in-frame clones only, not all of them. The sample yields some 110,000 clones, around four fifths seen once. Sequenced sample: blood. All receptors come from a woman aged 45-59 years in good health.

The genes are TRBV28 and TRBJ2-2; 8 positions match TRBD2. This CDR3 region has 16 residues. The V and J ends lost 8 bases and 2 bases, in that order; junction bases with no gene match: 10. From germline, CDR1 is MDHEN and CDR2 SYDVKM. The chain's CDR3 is CASVSREVVNTGELFF. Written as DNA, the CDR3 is TGTGCCAGCGTTTCGCGGGAGGTGGTCAACACCGGGGAGCTGTTTTTT.

CDR3 bases: TGTGCCAGCAGCCAGGAGACAGGCCGGCCCCTGAAAGCTTTCTTT. Encoded protein: CASSQETGRPLKAFF. V and J are TRBV4-2 and TRBJ1-1; a possible D gene is TRBD1 (6 bases). CDR1 and CDR2 (germline): LGHNA, YNFKEQ. The CDR3 sequence is 15 residues long. Trimming shortened V by 3 bases and J by 9 bases, and 20 bases separated the two germline ends.

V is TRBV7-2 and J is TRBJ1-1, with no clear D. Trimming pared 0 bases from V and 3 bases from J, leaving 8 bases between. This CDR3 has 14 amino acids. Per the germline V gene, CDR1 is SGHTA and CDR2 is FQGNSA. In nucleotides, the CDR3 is TGTGCCAGCAGCTTAGCTGGGGTAGACACTGAAGCTTTCTTT. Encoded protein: CASSLAGVDTEAFF.

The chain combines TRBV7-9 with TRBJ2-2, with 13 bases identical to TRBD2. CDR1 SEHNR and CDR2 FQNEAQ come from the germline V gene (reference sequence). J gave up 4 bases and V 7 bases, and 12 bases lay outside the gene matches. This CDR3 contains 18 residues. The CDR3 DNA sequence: TGTGCCAGCACCCCGGGGGGACTAGCGGGACGTCCCACCGGGGAGCTGTTTTTT. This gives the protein CASTPGGLAGRPTGELFF. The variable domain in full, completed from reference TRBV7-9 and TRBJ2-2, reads DTGVSQNPRHKITKRGQNVTFRCDPISEHNRLYWYRQTLGQGPEFLTYFQNEAQLEKSRLLSDRFSAERPKGSFSTLEIQRTEQGDSAMYLCASTPGGLAGRPTGELFFGEGSRLTVL.

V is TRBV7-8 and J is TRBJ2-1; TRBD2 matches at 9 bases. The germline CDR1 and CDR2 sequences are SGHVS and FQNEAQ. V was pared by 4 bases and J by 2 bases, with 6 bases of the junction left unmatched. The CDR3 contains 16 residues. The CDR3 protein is CASSSRLAVTYNEQFF. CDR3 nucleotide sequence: TGTGCCAGCAGCTCACGACTAGCGGTTACCTACAATGAGCAGTTCTTC.

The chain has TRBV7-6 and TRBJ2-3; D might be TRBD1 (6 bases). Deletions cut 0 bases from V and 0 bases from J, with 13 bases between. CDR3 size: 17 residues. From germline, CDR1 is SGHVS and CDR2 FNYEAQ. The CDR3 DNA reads TGTGCCAGCAGCTTAGCCTTGGGGGCCCCTAGCACAGATACGCAGTATTTT. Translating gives CASSLALGAPSTDTQYF.

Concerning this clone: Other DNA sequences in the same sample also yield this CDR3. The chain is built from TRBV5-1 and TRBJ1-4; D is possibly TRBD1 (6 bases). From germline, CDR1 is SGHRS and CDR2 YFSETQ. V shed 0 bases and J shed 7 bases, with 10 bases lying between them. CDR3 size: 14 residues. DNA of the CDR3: TGCGCCAGCAGCTTGGAACAGGGAGTTGAAAAACTGTTTTTT. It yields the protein CASSLEQGVEKLFF.

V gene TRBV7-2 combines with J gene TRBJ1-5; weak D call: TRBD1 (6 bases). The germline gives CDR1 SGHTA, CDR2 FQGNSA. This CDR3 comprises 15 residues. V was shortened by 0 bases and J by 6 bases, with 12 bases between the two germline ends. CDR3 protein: CASSLAHRGGQPQHF. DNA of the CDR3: TGTGCCAGCAGCTTAGCGCATAGGGGGGGTCAGCCCCAGCATTTT. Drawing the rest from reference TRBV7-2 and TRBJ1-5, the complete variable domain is GAGVSQSPSNKVTEKGKDVELRCDPISGHTALYWYRQSLGQGLEFLIYFQGNSAPDKSGLPSDRFSAERTGGSVSTLTIQRTQQEDSAVYLCASSLAHRGGQPQHFGDGTRLSIL.

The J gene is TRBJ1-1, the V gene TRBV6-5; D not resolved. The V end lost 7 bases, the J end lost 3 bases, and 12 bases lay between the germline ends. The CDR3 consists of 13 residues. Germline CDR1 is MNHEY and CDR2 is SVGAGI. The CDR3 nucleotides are TGTGCCAGCACAATAGAGAAGGACACTGAAGCTTTCTTT. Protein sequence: CASTIEKDTEAFF.

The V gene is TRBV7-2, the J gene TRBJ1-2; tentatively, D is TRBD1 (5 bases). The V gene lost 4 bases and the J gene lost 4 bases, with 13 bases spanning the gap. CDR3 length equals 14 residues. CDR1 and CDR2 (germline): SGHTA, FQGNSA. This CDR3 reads CASSSGLIIYGYTF. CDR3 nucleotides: TGTGCCAGCAGCTCAGGGCTTATAATCTATGGCTACACCTTC. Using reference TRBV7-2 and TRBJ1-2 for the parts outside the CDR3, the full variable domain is GAGVSQSPSNKVTEKGKDVELRCDPISGHTALYWYRQSLGQGLEFLIYFQGNSAPDKSGLPSDRFSAERTGGSVSTLTIQRTQQEDSAVYLCASSSGLIIYGYTFGSGTRLTVV.

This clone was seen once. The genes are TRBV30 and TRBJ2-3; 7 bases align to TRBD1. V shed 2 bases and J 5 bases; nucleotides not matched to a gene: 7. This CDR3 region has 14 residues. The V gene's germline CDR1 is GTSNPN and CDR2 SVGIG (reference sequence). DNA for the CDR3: TGTGCCTGGAGTAGGTCAGGGGGTGAAGATACGCAGTATTTT. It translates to CAWSRSGGEDTQYF.

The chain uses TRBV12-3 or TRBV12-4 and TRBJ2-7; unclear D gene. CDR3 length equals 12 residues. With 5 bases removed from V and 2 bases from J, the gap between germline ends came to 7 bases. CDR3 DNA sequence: TGTGCCAGCAGTGCACTTGCCTACGAGCAGTACTTC. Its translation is CASSALAYEQYF.

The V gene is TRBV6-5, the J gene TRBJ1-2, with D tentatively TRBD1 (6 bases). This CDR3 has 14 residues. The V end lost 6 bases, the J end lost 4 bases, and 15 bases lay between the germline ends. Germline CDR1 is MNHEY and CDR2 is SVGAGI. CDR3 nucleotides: TGTGCCAGCAGGGGAGCGACAGGTGGCTATGGCTACACCTTC. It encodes CASRGATGGYGYTF.

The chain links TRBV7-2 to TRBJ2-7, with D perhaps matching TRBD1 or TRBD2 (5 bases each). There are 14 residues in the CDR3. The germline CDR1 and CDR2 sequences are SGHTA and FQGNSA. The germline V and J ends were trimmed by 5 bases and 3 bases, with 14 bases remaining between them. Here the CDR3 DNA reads TGTGCCAGCAGCCGGGACCCAGGAGGCTACGAGCAGTACTTC. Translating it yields CASSRDPGGYEQYF.